A selection of T cell receptor beta chains follows, all from one sample in a study of control samples from healthy donors and cancer patients. Generated by immunoSEQ multiplex PCR, the TCRdb table keeps only in-frame clones and is missing some. The sample yields 30,000 or so clones, roughly 95% seen once. The sequenced material came from blood. The receptor source for this set is a man aged 55 to 70 in good health. CDR3s include the opening cysteine and the closing phenylalanine or tryptophan. D genes are given only for firm matches. For some rows the clone size is stated as once, few or many, or as a class when expanded; others skip it.

>TRBJ2-1|TRBV6-5|-|TRBD1
TGTGCCAGCAGTCCGGGACAGGGGTTTGAGCAGTTCTTC
CASSPGQGFEQFF
>TRBJ1-5|TRBV5-5|-|-
TGTGCCAGCAGCTTGGACGCGGGGAACGGGGGAAAGCCCCAGCATTTT
CASSLDAGNGGKPQHF
>TRBJ1-4|TRBV18|-|-
TGTGCCAGCTCACCAGAAGGAAAGGGGAATGAAAAACTGTTTTTT
CASSPEGKGNEKLFF
>TRBJ2-1|TRBV27|few|TRBD2
TGTGCCAGCAGTACAGGGACTAGCGGGGGGGCGGGGTCCTACAATGAGCAGTTCTTC
CASSTGTSGGAGSYNEQFF
>TRBJ2-7|TRBV4-1|-|TRBD1
TGCGCCAGCAGCCAAGCCCGACAGGGAACCTACGAGCAGTACTTC
CASSQARQGTYEQYF
>TRBJ2-1|TRBV6-2/TRBV6-3|-|-
TGTGCCAGCAGTTACCTCTCCTACAATGAGCAGTTCTTC
CASSYLSYNEQFF
>TRBJ2-7|TRBV5-1|-|-
TGCGCCAGCAGCTTGCCAAGCAGCTCCTACGAGCAGTACTTC
CASSLPSSSYEQYF
>TRBJ1-2|TRBV19|-|TRBD1
TGTGCCAGTAGGCGGACAGGGGAGGATGGCTACACCTTC
CASRRTGEDGYTF
>TRBJ1-4|TRBV6-4|-|-
TGTGCCAGCAGTGATCAGGGAGCCTCCCTATTTAATGAAAAACTGTTTTTT
CASSDQGASLFNEKLFF
>TRBJ2-5|TRBV18|-|TRBD1
TGTGCCAGCTCACCAGGACAGGGGGAGACCCAGTACTTC
CASSPGQGETQYF
>TRBJ1-4|TRBV27|-|-
TGTGCCAGCAGTTTATTAGGGGGGGTGAATGAAAAACTGTTTTTT
CASSLLGGVNEKLFF
>TRBJ1-2|TRBV27|-|TRBD1
TGTGCCAGCAGTCCGAGGACAGGGCCCGGCTACACCTTC
CASSPRTGPGYTF
>TRBJ1-2|TRBV2|-|TRBD1
TGTGCCAGGGGGACAGGGCGTAACTATGGCTACACCTTC
CARGTGRNYGYTF
>TRBJ1-5|TRBV19|-|-
TGTGCCAGTAGCGCCGGGACTAGCAATCAGCCCCAGCATTTT
CASSAGTSNQPQHF
>TRBJ1-2|TRBV29-1|-|-
TGCAGCGTTGTCGAGGGGCAGCAGGGCTACACCTTC
CSVVEGQQGYTF
>TRBJ1-5|TRBV18|once|-
TGTGCCAGCTCACTTTTCGCAGGGGGCAATCAGCCCCAGCATTTT
CASSLFAGGNQPQHF
>TRBJ1-1|TRBV5-4|-|-
TGTGCCAGCAGCTTCGCAGACAGGAACACTGAAGCTTTCTTT
CASSFADRNTEAFF
>TRBJ2-1|TRBV9|once|-
TGTGCCAGCAGCTCGGACCTAGTAAGCAGTAACCCGTTCTTC
CASSSDLVSSNPFF
>TRBJ1-2|TRBV4-3|-|TRBD1
TGCGCCAGCAGCCAAGGGTCCAGTTTACAGGGGGGATATGGCTACACCTTC
CASSQGSSLQGGYGYTF
>TRBJ1-5|TRBV6-2/TRBV6-3|-|TRBD1
TGTGCCAGCAGCCCTTTAACTTTTACAGGGGGCTCGGATCAGCCCCAGCATTTT
CASSPLTFTGGSDQPQHF
>TRBJ2-5|TRBV5-8|-|TRBD1
TGTGCCAGCAGCTTGATGGGGACAGTGTCCCAAGAGACCCAGTACTTC
CASSLMGTVSQETQYF
>TRBJ1-1|TRBV12-3/TRBV12-4|-|-
TGTGCCAGCTCGGACCGGGTAGGGACTGAAGCTTTCTTT
CASSDRVGTEAFF
>TRBJ1-1|TRBV12-3/TRBV12-4|once|-
TGTGCCAGCAGTTCGGTCGGAACTGAAGCTTTCTTT
CASSSVGTEAFF
>TRBJ1-3|TRBV19|-|-
TGTGCCAGTAGTATCGCTCGGGTAACTGGAAACACCATATATTTT
CASSIARVTGNTIYF
>TRBJ1-2|TRBV27|-|TRBD1
TGTGCCAGCAGTCCAGGGACAGGGATCGCCTATGGCTACACCTTC
CASSPGTGIAYGYTF
>TRBJ1-4|TRBV5-1|-|TRBD1
TGCGCCAGCAGCAGCACCGGGACAGGGACTAATGAAAAACTGTTTTTT
CASSSTGTGTNEKLFF
>TRBJ2-1|TRBV2|-|-
TGTGCCAGCAGGGTCGATAGCTCCTACAATGAGCAGTTCTTC
CASRVDSSYNEQFF
>TRBJ2-1|TRBV7-8|-|-
TGTGCCAGCAGCTTAGGGCCCGGGGAGGACCTCTACAATGAGCAGTTCTTC
CASSLGPGEDLYNEQFF
>TRBJ2-7|TRBV5-3|-|-
TGTGCCAGAAGCTATCGAGAGACCCACGAGCAGTACTTC
CARSYRETHEQYF
>TRBJ2-7|TRBV11-2|-|TRBD1
TGTGCCAGCAGCGGAGGACAGGGTAGTCCCTACGAGCAGTACTTC
CASSGGQGSPYEQYF
>TRBJ2-7|TRBV5-4|-|TRBD1
TGTGCCAGCAGCTCTGGACAGGGCTACTCCTACGAGCAGTACTTC
CASSSGQGYSYEQYF
>TRBJ2-1|TRBV6-5|once|-
TGTGCCAGCAGTTACTTTCCTCAGTTCTCCCACAATGAGCAGTTCTTC
CASSYFPQFSHNEQFF
>TRBJ2-1|TRBV5-1|-|TRBD2
TGCGCCAGCAGCTTTAGCGGGGGGGCCCACAATGAGCAGTTCTTC
CASSFSGGAHNEQFF
>TRBJ2-7|TRBV28|few|-
TGTGCCAGCAGTTTAGTTCAGGGACCCTACGAGCAGTACTTC
CASSLVQGPYEQYF
>TRBJ2-7|TRBV6-5|-|TRBD1
TGTGCCAGCACCCAAGGGACAGTCTCCTACGAGCAGTACTTC
CASTQGTVSYEQYF
>TRBJ1-1|TRBV24-1|once|-
TGTGCCACCAGTGACCCAGGGAACACTGAAGCTTTCTTT
CATSDPGNTEAFF
>TRBJ2-3|TRBV7-8|-|TRBD2
TGTGCCAGCAGGGATAGGGGACTAGGGGAAAGCACAGATACGCAGTATTTT
CASRDRGLGESTDTQYF
>TRBJ1-6|TRBV2|-|-
TGTGCCAGCAGTGGGGGGAAGGGTTCACCCCTCCACTTT
CASSGGKGSPLHF
>TRBJ2-2|TRBV7-3|-|-
TGTGCCAGCTCCAGGACAGCGAACACCGGGGAGCTGTTTTTT
CASSRTANTGELFF
>TRBJ1-5|TRBV7-9|-|TRBD1
TGTGCCAGCAGCCATGACAGGGGGAGCAATCAGCCCCAGCATTTT
CASSHDRGSNQPQHF
>TRBJ2-1|TRBV9|-|TRBD1
TGTGCCAGCAGCGTGCATATCGGTGGGGGGACAGGGGATAACAATGAGCAGTTCTTC
CASSVHIGGGTGDNNEQFF
>TRBJ2-7|TRBV2|-|-
TGTGCCACCGAAGGGGGGCCGGGATACGAGCAGTACTTC
CATEGGPGYEQYF
>TRBJ2-7|TRBV19|-|TRBD2
TGTGCCAGTAGTACTGCGGGGGGGGCCTACGAGCAGTACTTC
CASSTAGGAYEQYF
>TRBJ1-5|TRBV3-1/TRBV3-2|-|TRBD1
TGTGCCAGCAGCGCAGGGGGGTTTCGGCCCCAGCATTTT
CASSAGGFRPQHF
>TRBJ1-1|TRBV6-6|-|-
TGTGCCAGCAGTCAATCCACAGGGAACACTGAAGCTTTCTTT
CASSQSTGNTEAFF
>TRBJ2-2|TRBV6-5|-|-
TGTGCCAGCAGAAGGACAGCGAACACCGGGGAGCTGTTTTTT
CASRRTANTGELFF
>TRBJ2-7|TRBV19|once|-
TGTGCCAGTAGTTCCAGGGGCCGCGAGCAGTACTTC
CASSSRGREQYF
>TRBJ1-2|TRBV13|-|-
TGTGCCAGCAGCTTAAGAGGGGCTCCTGGCTACACCTTC
CASSLRGAPGYTF
>TRBJ2-2|TRBV19|-|-
TGTGCCAGTACTCCATGGCAGGACTCCACCGGGGAGCTGTTTTTT
CASTPWQDSTGELFF
>TRBJ2-4|TRBV27|-|-
TGTGCCAGCAGTTTAAGTGCCAAAAACATTCAGTACTTC
CASSLSAKNIQYF
>TRBJ2-2|TRBV9|-|TRBD2
TGTGCCAGCAGCCTCGGGGGGGCAGTTGACGGGGAGCTGTTTTTT
CASSLGGAVDGELFF
>TRBJ1-1|TRBV10-3|-|-
TGTGCCATCAGTGAGGGAGACGCCACTGAAGCTTTCTTT
CAISEGDATEAFF
>TRBJ1-2|TRBV3-1/TRBV3-2|-|-
TGTGCCAGCAGCCAGGGGCCAGGGGTTGGCTACACCTTC
CASSQGPGVGYTF
>TRBJ1-5|TRBV6-2/TRBV6-3|-|-
TGTGCCAGCAGCCCTCGTTTCGGGACTACTACCCCCCATCAGCCCCAGCATTTT
CASSPRFGTTTPHQPQHF
>TRBJ1-4|TRBV2|-|-
TGTGCCAGCAGTGAGGGGTCAACTAATGAAAAACTGTTTTTT
CASSEGSTNEKLFF